This T cell receptor (beta chain) was profiled in a study of shared clonotypes between healthy human individuals. In the study overall: There were three CD4 naive, three CD4 memory, two CD8 naive and one CD8 memory plates per donor. General study points: Clonotypes that were shared across a handful of donors made up approximately 5% of naive CD4 clonotypes. Rarefaction showed that sequencing of sorted subsets was incomplete (despite large depth).

Looked up from germline, CDR1 is SEHNR and CDR2 is FQNEAQ (reference sequence). V was clipped by 5 bases and J by 0 bases; unmatched bases: 10. There are 17 residues in the CDR3. Measured with immunoSEQ multiplex PCR; TCRdb has only the in-frame clones, and not every one. The data contain about 580,000 clones, roughly 98% of them singletons. Comments on this clone: No antigen is known for it.

Positively selected for CCR7, the CD45RO-negative cells used as naive CD8 cells excluded terminally differentiated effector memory CD45RA+ cells. Only Caucasian adults living in Nashville, Tennessee served as donors. The sample was naive CD8+ T cells sorted from blood. The TCR sequence derives from a man aged 25 to 40 in good health. This sequence joins TRBV7-9 and TRBJ2-3; TRBD1 agrees at 8 bases. Here the CDR3 DNA reads TGTGCCAGCAGCAACCGGCTGGGGGACAGGAGCACAGATACGCAGTATTTT. Amino acid sequence: CASSNRLGDRSTDTQYF.